The sample holds one count of the clone carrying this T cell receptor (beta chain). Trimming cost V 0 bases and J 13 bases, with 22 bases left between them. The CDR3 spans 16 residues. Germline loops: CDR1 MNHEY, CDR2 SVGEGT. This specimen comes from a study of blood T cell repertoires in COVID-19. Measured with immunoSEQ multiplex PCR; TCRdb has only the in-frame clones, and not every one. The profile covers 49,000 or so clones, with about nine tenths appearing a single time and under 8.5% taken by the ten largest. The sequence came from a man in his forties or fifties with active COVID-19. Sequenced input: peripheral blood. The chain combines TRBV6-2 or TRBV6-3 with TRBJ1-5; D possibly corresponds to TRBD1 (6 bases). CDR3 in amino acids: CASSYSAASPRGVQHF. CDR3 sequence (DNA): TGTGCCAGCAGTTACTCGGCAGCCTCCCCCAGGGGAGTACAGCATTTT.